This T cell receptor beta chain was captured in a study of OX40 agonist ivuxolimab in advanced cancers. Study background: Antecedent anti-PD-1, anti-PD-L1 or anti-CTLA-4 therapy was permissible, with roughly 36% having received some.

Using immunoSEQ multiplex PCR, the repertoire was profiled, and TCRdb retains in-frame clones only, with some absent. The data contain about 62,000 clones, around nine tenths of them seen just once; the ten biggest clones take up 0.7% to 0.9%. On this clone: Its cognate antigen is unknown.

Overall study results and limits: Relative to CD4+, CD8+ T cells held more expanded clones on average.

Germline V gene data show CDR1 as SGDLS and CDR2 as YYNGEE. The CDR3 length is 15 residues. Trimming cost V 3 bases and J 0 bases; bases outside gene matches: 2. Any history of autoimmune disease or systemic immunosuppression disqualified patients. The sample consisted of CD4+ or CD8+ T cells sorted from blood, taken in a trial of the OX40 agonist ivuxolimab. The TCR was taken from an adult with an advanced solid tumor such as melanoma, head and neck, liver or kidney cancer. This chain uses TRBV9 with TRBJ1-3; 8 bases agree with TRBD1. The CDR3 sequence: CASSADRASGNTIYF. CDR3 DNA sequence: TGTGCCAGCAGCGCGGACAGGGCCTCTGGAAACACCATATATTTT.